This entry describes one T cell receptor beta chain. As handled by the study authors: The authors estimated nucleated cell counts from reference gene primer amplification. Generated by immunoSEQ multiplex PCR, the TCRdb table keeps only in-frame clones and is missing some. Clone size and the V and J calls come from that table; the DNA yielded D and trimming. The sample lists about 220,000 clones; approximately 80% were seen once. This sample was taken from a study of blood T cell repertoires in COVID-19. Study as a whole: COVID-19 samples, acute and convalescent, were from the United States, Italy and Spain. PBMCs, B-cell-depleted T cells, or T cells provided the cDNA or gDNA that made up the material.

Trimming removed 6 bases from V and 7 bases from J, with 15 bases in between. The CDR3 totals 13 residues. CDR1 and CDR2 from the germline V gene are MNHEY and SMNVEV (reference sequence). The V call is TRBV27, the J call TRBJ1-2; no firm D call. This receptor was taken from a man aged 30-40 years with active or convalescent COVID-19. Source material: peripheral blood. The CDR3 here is CASREYGNGGYTF. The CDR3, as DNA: TGTGCCAGCAGGGAGTACGGGAATGGTGGCTACACCTTC.